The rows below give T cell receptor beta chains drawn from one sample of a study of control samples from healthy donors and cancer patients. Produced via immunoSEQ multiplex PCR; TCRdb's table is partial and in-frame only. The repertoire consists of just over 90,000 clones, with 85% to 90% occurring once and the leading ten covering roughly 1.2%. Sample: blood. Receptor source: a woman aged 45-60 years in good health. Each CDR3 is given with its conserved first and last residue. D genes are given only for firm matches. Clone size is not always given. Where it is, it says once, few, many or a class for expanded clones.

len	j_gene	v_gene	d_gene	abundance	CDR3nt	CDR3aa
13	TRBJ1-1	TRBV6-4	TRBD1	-	TGTGCCAGCAGTAGGGACAGAAACACTGAAGCTTTCTTT	CASSRDRNTEAFF
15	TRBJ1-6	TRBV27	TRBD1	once	TGTGCCAGCAGGCCCGCCGACAGGGGACCTTCACCCCTCCACTTT	CASRPADRGPSPLHF
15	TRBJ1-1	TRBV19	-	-	TGTGCCAGTAGTATACAACAGGCCGCGGGCACTGAAGCTTTCTTT	CASSIQQAAGTEAFF
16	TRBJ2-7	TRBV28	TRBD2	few	TGTGCCACCGCGGGGACTAGCGGGAGGGTTAGCTACGAGCAGTACTTC	CATAGTSGRVSYEQYF
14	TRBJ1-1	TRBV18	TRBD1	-	TGTGCCAGCTCACGTCCGACAGGGTATACTGAAGCTTTCTTT	CASSRPTGYTEAFF
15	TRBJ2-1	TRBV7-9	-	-	TGTGCCAGCAGCGCCGACGGCAACTCCTACAATGAGCAGTTCTTC	CASSADGNSYNEQFF
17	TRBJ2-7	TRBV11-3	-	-	TGTGCCAGCAGCTTAGGGTCGCGGCTAGCGCACGACTACGAGCAGTACTTC	CASSLGSRLAHDYEQYF
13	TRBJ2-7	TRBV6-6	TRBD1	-	TGTGCCCTCGGACAGGCTATCCTAAGCGAGCAGTACTTC	CALGQAILSEQYF
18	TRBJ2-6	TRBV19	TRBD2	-	TGTGCCAGTAGTATAGCGGCGGGAGGTCGCTCTGGGGCCAACGTCCTGACTTTC	CASSIAAGGRSGANVLTF
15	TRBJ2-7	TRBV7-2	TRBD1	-	TGTGCCAGCAGAAGGGACAGGGACATCTCCTACGAGCAGTACTTC	CASRRDRDISYEQYF
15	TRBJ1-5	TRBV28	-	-	TGTGCCAGCACCGTAACATCCCTAGGCCGCCAGCCCCAGCATTTT	CASTVTSLGRQPQHF
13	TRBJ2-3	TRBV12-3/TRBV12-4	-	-	TGTGCCAGCACCCCCGGTGGCACAGATACGCAGTATTTT	CASTPGGTDTQYF
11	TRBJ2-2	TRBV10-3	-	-	TGTGCCATCAGTGAGTCAGGGGAGCTGTTTTTT	CAISESGELFF
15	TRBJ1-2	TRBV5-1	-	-	TGCGCCAGCAGCCTGAGTGCGGGAGCTAACTATGGCTACACCTTC	CASSLSAGANYGYTF
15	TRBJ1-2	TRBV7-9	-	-	TGTGCCAGCAGCTCCCGGACGGACCCTAACTATGGCTACACCTTC	CASSSRTDPNYGYTF
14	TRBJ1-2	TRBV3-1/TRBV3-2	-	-	TGTGCCAGCAGCCGGACGACAGGAAACTATGGCTACACCTTC	CASSRTTGNYGYTF
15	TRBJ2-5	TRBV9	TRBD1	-	TGTGCCAGCAGCGTCAGCGGGACAGGGCAAGAGACCCAGTACTTC	CASSVSGTGQETQYF
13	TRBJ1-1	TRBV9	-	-	TGTGCCAGCAGCGTAGGGACGAACACTGAAGCTTTCTTT	CASSVGTNTEAFF
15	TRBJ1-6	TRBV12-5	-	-	TGTGCTAGTGAGGGAGAACCAGGAAGGGGCTCACCCCTCCACTTT	CASEGEPGRGSPLHF
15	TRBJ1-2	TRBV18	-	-	TGTGCCAGCTCCCACCCTGGGGGCGGTAACTATGGCTACACCTTC	CASSHPGGGNYGYTF
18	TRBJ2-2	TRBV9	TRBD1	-	TGTGCCAGCAGCGTAGTAGTCGGGACAGGGTTGGAGACCGGGGAGCTGTTTTTT	CASSVVVGTGLETGELFF
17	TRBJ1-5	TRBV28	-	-	TGTGCCAGCAGTTTGCTTCGGCGCGACCCAGGCAATCAGCCCCAGCATTTT	CASSLLRRDPGNQPQHF
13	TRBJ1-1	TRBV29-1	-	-	TGCAGCGTTGAAGTGATGGGTAACACTGAAGCTTTCTTT	CSVEVMGNTEAFF
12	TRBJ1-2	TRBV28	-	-	TGTGCCAGCAGTTTAAGTCACTATGGCTACACCTTC	CASSLSHYGYTF
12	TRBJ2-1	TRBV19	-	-	TGTGCCAGTAGTATAGGACAAAGGGGGCAGTTCTTC	CASSIGQRGQFF
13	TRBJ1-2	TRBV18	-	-	TGTGCCAGCTCACCCCAGGACGGCTATGGCTACACCTTC	CASSPQDGYGYTF
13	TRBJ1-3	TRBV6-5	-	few	TGTGCCAGCCAGGGAAGCTCTGGAAACACCATATATTTT	CASQGSSGNTIYF
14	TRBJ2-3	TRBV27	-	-	TGTGCCAGCAGTTTAGGTCTAGCCACAGATACGCAGTATTTT	CASSLGLATDTQYF
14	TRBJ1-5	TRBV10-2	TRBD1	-	TGCGCCAGCAGCCGGGACAGTCGCAATCAGCCCCAGCATTTT	CASSRDSRNQPQHF
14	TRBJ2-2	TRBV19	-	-	TGTGCCAGTAGGTTTGCTAGCGACATCGGGGAGCTGTTTTTT	CASRFASDIGELFF
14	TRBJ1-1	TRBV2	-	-	TGTGCCAGCAGTGAAAAGTGGATGAACACTGAAGCTTTCTTT	CASSEKWMNTEAFF
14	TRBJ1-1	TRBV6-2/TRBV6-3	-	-	TGTGCCAGCAGTTACCGGGCCCTGAACACTGAAGCTTTCTTT	CASSYRALNTEAFF
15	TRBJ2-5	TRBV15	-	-	TGTGCCACCAGCAGAGATCAGGGCGGGGTAAGGACCCAGTACTTC	CATSRDQGGVRTQYF